Below, 5 T cell receptor beta chains from the same sample are listed, as sequenced in a study of blood T cell repertoires in COVID-19. This table comes from immunoSEQ multiplex PCR, and its TCRdb copy is limited to in-frame clones, with some not included. The table shows 400,000 to 500,000 clones, with approximately 87% occurring only once. Sequences were obtained from PBMCs or T cells enriched from blood (not recorded which). The receptor set was obtained from a woman aged 40 to 50 who had recovered from COVID-19.

The chain carries TRBV9 and TRBJ1-1, with 7 bases identical to TRBD1. The CDR3 runs 14 residues. V shed 4 bases and J 2 bases; nucleotides not matched to a gene: 5. Germline lookup yields CDR1 SGDLS and CDR2 YYNGEE. The CDR3 spells CASSKRTGNTEAFF. The DNA of the CDR3 is TGTGCCAGCAGCAAACGGACAGGAAACACTGAAGCTTTCTTT.

The V and J genes are TRBV7-9 and TRBJ2-3, with 11 bases identical to TRBD2. V lost 5 bases to trimming and J lost 5 bases; unmatched junction nucleotides: 12. CDR3 length: 17 amino acids. Germline CDR1 and CDR2: SEHNR and FQNEAQ (reference sequence). The CDR3 loop reads CASSPAPSGRRGDTQYF. In DNA, the CDR3 is TGTGCCAGCAGCCCAGCTCCTAGCGGGAGGAGGGGAGATACGCAGTATTTT. The full variable domain, with the rest looked up from reference TRBV7-9 and TRBJ2-3, is DTGVSQNPRHKITKRGQNVTFRCDPISEHNRLYWYRQTLGQGPEFLTYFQNEAQLEKSRLLSDRFSAERPKGSFSTLEIQRTEQGDSAMYLCASSPAPSGRRGDTQYFGPGTRLTVL.

This chain uses TRBV7-9 with TRBJ2-7, with TRBD2 identical over 13 bases. Germline CDR1 reads SEHNR; CDR2 reads FQNEAQ (reference sequence). The CDR3 extends over 18 amino acids. The junction had 19 bases not matched to a gene; V was cut back by 5 bases and J by 9 bases. The CDR3 region is CASSRGLAGDPAYERQYF. In DNA, the CDR3 is TGTGCCAGCAGCAGAGGACTAGCGGGAGACCCTGCCTACGAGCGGCAGTACTTC.

The rearrangement uses TRBV27 and TRBJ1-4, with a possible D match to TRBD1 (6 bases). This CDR3 contains 15 residues. Germline V CDR1 and CDR2: MNHEY, SMNVEV (reference sequence). V was pared by 7 bases and J by 4 bases, with 16 bases between. The CDR3: CASKQGKARNEKLFF. The CDR3 DNA reads TGTGCCAGCAAACAGGGAAAAGCCCGTAATGAAAAACTGTTTTTT.

The CDR3 sequence: CASSLRQGRRTEAFF. The CDR3 DNA reads TGTGCCAGTAGTCTCCGACAGGGAAGGCGGACTGAAGCTTTCTTT. The chain recombines TRBV19 with TRBJ1-1, with TRBD1 identical over 7 bases. Germline V gene sequence: CDR1 LNHDA, CDR2 SQIVND (reference sequence). V lost 5 bases to trimming and J lost 5 bases; unmatched junction nucleotides: 11. This CDR3 is built from 15 residues.